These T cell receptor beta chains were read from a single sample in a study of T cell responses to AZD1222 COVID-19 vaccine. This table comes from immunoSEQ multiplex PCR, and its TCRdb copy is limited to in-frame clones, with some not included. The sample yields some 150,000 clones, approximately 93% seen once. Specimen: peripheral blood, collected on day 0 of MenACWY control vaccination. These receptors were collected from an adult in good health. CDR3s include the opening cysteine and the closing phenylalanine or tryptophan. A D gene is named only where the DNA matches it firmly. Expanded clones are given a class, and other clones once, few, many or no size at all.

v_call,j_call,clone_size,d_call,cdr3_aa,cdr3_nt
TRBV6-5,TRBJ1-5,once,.,CASSYRETGNQPQHF,TGTGCCAGCAGTTACAGGGAAACGGGCAATCAGCCCCAGCATTTT
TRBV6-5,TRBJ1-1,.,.,CASRAVGRRAEAFF,TGTGCCAGCAGGGCCGTAGGACGGAGAGCTGAAGCTTTCTTT
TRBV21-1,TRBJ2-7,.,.,CASISGANEQYF,TGTGCCAGCATTTCCGGAGCCAACGAGCAGTACTTC
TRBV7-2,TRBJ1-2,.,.,CASSPNWGVHGYTF,TGTGCCAGCAGCCCAAATTGGGGGGTTCATGGCTACACCTTC
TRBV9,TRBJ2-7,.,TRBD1,CASSYRNRDREPYEQYF,TGTGCCAGCAGCTACCGGAACCGGGACAGGGAACCCTACGAGCAGTACTTC
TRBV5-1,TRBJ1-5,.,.,CASSPPSGVGNQPQHF,TGCGCCAGCAGCCCCCCTTCAGGGGTCGGCAATCAGCCCCAGCATTTT
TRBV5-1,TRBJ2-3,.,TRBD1,CASSLGQGKDTQYF,TGCGCCAGCAGCTTGGGACAGGGAAAAGATACGCAGTATTTT
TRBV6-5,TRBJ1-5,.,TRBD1,CASRQGDQPQHF,TGTGCCAGCAGACAGGGGGATCAGCCCCAGCATTTT
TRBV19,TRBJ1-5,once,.,CASSMGVRVGPQHF,TGTGCCAGTAGTATGGGTGTCCGAGTCGGGCCCCAGCATTTT
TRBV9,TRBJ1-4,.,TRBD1,CASSVGTGRKLFF,TGTGCCAGCAGCGTAGGGACAGGTCGAAAACTGTTTTTT
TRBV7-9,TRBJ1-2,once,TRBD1,CASSLEAGGWGYTF,TGTGCCAGCAGCTTAGAAGCAGGGGGTTGGGGCTACACCTTC
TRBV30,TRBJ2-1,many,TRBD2,CAWAVGLLGEQFF,TGTGCCTGGGCAGTGGGACTATTAGGTGAGCAGTTCTTC
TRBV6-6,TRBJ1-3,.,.,CASSYSIAGSGNTIYF,TGTGCCAGCAGTTACTCGATTGCGGGGTCTGGAAACACCATATATTTT
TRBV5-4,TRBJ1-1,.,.,CASSFPPPKSTEAFF,TGTGCCAGCAGCTTCCCCCCACCTAAAAGCACTGAAGCTTTCTTT
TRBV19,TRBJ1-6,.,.,CASRQLLDSPLHF,TGTGCCAGTCGACAGTTGTTGGATTCACCCCTCCACTTT
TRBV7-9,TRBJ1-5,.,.,CASSEEGGGRGNQPQHF,TGTGCCAGCAGCGAGGAGGGCGGGGGAAGGGGCAATCAGCCCCAGCATTTT
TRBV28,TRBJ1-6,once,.,CASRYRGSPLHF,TGTGCCAGCAGATATAGGGGCTCACCCCTCCACTTT
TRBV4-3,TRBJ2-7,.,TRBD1,CASSQGWAGTGEPEQYF,TGCGCCAGCAGCCAAGGATGGGCGGGGACAGGGGAACCCGAGCAGTACTTC
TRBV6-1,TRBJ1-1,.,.,CASSEGLPGRKAFF,TGTGCCAGCAGTGAAGGACTTCCGGGACGAAAGGCTTTCTTT
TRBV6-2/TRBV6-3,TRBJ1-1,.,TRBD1,CASSGTVNTEAFF,TGTGCCAGCAGCGGGACAGTGAACACTGAAGCTTTCTTT
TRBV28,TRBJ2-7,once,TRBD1,CASSMGTGYEQYF,TGTGCCAGCAGTATGGGGACAGGGTACGAGCAGTACTTC
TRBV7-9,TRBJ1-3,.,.,CASSHPARGPGNTIYF,TGTGCCAGCAGCCACCCGGCACGGGGTCCTGGAAACACCATATATTTT
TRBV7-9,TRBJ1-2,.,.,CASSLVGSTGGNYGYTF,TGTGCCAGCAGCTTAGTAGGGTCGACAGGTGGGAACTATGGCTACACCTTC
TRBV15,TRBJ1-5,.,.,CATSRGETGNQPQHF,TGTGCCACCAGCAGGGGGGAGACTGGGAATCAGCCCCAGCATTTT
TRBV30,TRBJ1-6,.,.,CAWSVSHYNSPLHF,TGTGCCTGGAGTGTATCCCACTATAATTCACCCCTCCACTTT
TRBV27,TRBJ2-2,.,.,CASSPLIEAGELFF,TGTGCCAGCAGCCCACTAATTGAAGCCGGGGAGCTGTTTTTT
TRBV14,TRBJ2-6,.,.,CASSQVPKDLSGANVLTF,TGTGCCAGCAGCCAAGTCCCTAAGGATTTATCTGGGGCCAACGTCCTGACTTTC
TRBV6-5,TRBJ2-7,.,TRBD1,CASSYRTGDSYEQYF,TGTGCCAGCAGTTACAGGACAGGGGATTCCTACGAGCAGTACTTC
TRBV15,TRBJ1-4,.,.,CATSREGRKEKLFF,TGTGCCACCAGCAGAGAGGGCAGAAAGGAAAAACTGTTTTTT
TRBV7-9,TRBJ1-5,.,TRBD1,CASSSGQGSNQPQHF,TGTGCCAGCAGTTCCGGACAGGGTAGTAATCAGCCCCAGCATTTT
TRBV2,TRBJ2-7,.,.,CASNRQNYEQYF,TGTGCCAGCAACAGACAGAACTACGAGCAGTACTTC
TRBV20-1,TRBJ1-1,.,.,CSASRSTEAFF,TGCAGTGCTAGCAGATCCACTGAAGCTTTCTTT
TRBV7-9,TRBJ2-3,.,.,CASSRAGDGPDTQYF,TGTGCCAGCAGCCGAGCAGGGGACGGTCCAGATACGCAGTATTTT
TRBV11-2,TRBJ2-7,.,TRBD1,CASSPFRDRGGEQYF,TGTGCCAGCAGCCCATTCAGGGACAGGGGAGGGGAGCAGTACTTC
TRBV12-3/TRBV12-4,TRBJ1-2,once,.,CASSLPQFYGYTF,TGTGCCAGCAGTCTCCCACAGTTCTATGGCTACACCTTC
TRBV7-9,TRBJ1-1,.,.,CASSPSWDYTEAFF,TGTGCCAGCAGCCCTTCTTGGGATTACACTGAAGCTTTCTTT
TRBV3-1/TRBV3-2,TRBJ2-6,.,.,CASSQGTKSSGANVLTF,TGTGCCAGCAGCCAAGGTACGAAAAGCTCTGGGGCCAACGTCCTGACTTTC
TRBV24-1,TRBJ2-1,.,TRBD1,CATSDPTGSGNEQFF,TGTGCCACCAGTGACCCGACAGGGTCGGGCAATGAGCAGTTCTTC
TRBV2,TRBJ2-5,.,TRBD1,CASSEEGQGWETQYF,TGTGCCAGCAGTGAGGAGGGACAGGGTTGGGAGACCCAGTACTTC
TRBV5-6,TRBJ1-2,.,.,CASSSVGRPAGYTF,TGTGCCAGCAGCTCGGTCGGCAGACCCGCTGGCTACACCTTC
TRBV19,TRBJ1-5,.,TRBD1,CASSTTPQGTVAPQHF,TGTGCCAGTAGTACGACCCCACAGGGGACGGTGGCGCCCCAGCATTTT
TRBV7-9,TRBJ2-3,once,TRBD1,CASSFPETGRTDTQYF,TGTGCCAGCAGCTTTCCCGAGACAGGGAGAACAGATACGCAGTATTTT
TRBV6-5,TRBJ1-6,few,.,CASSYSNPSNSPLHF,TGTGCCAGCAGTTACTCCAACCCCAGCAATTCACCCCTCCACTTT
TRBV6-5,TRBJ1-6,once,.,CASSYAFPGYNSPLHF,TGTGCCAGCAGTTACGCTTTCCCAGGGTATAATTCACCCCTCCACTTT
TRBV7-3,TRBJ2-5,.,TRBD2,CASSLRAGVDTQYF,TGTGCCAGCAGCTTACGAGCGGGAGTTGACACCCAGTACTTC
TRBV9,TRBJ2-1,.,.,CASSVTEGFSSYNEQFF,TGTGCCAGCAGCGTTACGGAAGGTTTTAGCTCCTACAATGAGCAGTTCTTC
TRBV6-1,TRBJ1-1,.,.,CASSENFWGPMNTEAFF,TGTGCCAGCAGTGAAAACTTTTGGGGGCCCATGAACACTGAAGCTTTCTTT
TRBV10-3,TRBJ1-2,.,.,CAISESSVGSYYTF,TGTGCCATCAGTGAGTCGTCGGTAGGCAGTTACTACACCTTC
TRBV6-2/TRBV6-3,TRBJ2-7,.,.,CASSRGQTYEQYF,TGTGCCAGCAGCCGCGGACAGACCTACGAGCAGTACTTC
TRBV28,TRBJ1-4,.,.,CASSFREINEKLFF,TGTGCCAGCAGTTTTCGGGAGATCAATGAAAAACTGTTTTTT
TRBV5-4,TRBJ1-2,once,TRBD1,CASSSLGGTAYGYTF,TGTGCCAGCAGCTCGTTGGGTGGGACAGCCTATGGCTACACCTTC
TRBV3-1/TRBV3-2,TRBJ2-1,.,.,CASSQSKSGAPSSYNEQFF,TGTGCCAGCAGCCAATCTAAGTCGGGGGCCCCGAGCTCCTACAATGAGCAGTTCTTC
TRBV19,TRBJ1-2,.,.,CASSTLQVINYGYTF,TGTGCCAGTAGTACCCTACAAGTAATTAACTATGGCTACACCTTC